The sequence of this T cell receptor beta chain was determined in a study of CD8 T cells in Susac syndrome. It was with random hexamers that about 0.45 to 1 ug RNA was reverse transcribed. The amplification used immunoSEQ multiplex PCR on TCR beta CDR3; it spanned 54 Vbeta and 13 Jbeta. TCRdb re-called the immunoSEQ multiplex PCR reads with MiXCR, one entry per CDR3 protein. The data show 400,000 or so distinct CDR3 sequences, around 85% seen once. This CDR3 is built from 16 residues. The germline CDR1 and CDR2 sequences are LNHDA and SQIVND (reference sequence). The ends were cut back, 7 bases at V and 2 bases at J, with 17 bases in the middle. Blood CD8+ and CD4+ T cells underwent high-throughput TCR beta sequencing. Both CD4+ and CD8+ T cells were negatively isolated, and TEMRA cells underwent FACS enrichment.

Sample: CD8+ T cells from PBMCs. The source is a human donor with multiple sclerosis. The chain carries TRBV19 and TRBJ2-2; possibly TRBD1 for D (5 bases). CDR3 nucleotide sequence: TGTGCCAGTATGCCCTATGCAGACAGAAACACCGGGGAGCTGTTTTTT. It encodes CASMPYADRNTGELFF.